Each of the 23 T cell receptor beta chains below was sequenced from the same sample in a study of cytomegalovirus exposure and HLA in healthy donors. With 60 Vbeta and 13 Jbeta primers, the PCR was carried out. Sequenced by immunoSEQ multiplex PCR; TCRdb stores in-frame clones only, minus some. This sample has about 150,000 clones, with about 74% found just once. Sequences were obtained from PBMCs. Every receptor here comes from a middle-aged woman in good health and CMV-seronegative.

The gene calls are TRBV5-1 and TRBJ1-4, with D perhaps TRBD1 (5 bases). The germline CDR1 and CDR2 sequences are SGHRS and YFSETQ. The CDR3 covers 15 residues. V was cut by 0 bases and J by 8 bases, with 14 bases left in between. The CDR3 nucleotides read TGCGCCAGCAGCTTGGCCTTGGGGCTTGGAGAAAAACTGTTTTTT. This sequence encodes CASSLALGLGEKLFF.

This clone was recorded once. The V and J genes are TRBV9 and TRBJ2-2; tentatively, D is TRBD1 (5 bases). The germline V gene encodes CDR1 SGDLS and CDR2 YYNGEE. Trimming shortened V by 6 bases and J by 0 bases, and 6 bases separated the two germline ends. CDR3 size: 13 residues. The CDR3 nucleotides are TGTGCCAGCACAGGGTCGAACACCGGGGAGCTGTTTTTT. The encoded protein is CASTGSNTGELFF.

The chain combines TRBV5-1 with TRBJ2-3; tentative D call: TRBD2 (6 bases). Trimming took 2 bases from V and 2 from J, leaving 18 bases between them. CDR3 size: 17 residues. The germline CDR1 and CDR2 sequences are SGHRS and YFSETQ. CDR3 sequence: CASSFETPGTPTDTQYF. The CDR3, as DNA: TGCGCCAGCAGCTTCGAAACCCCCGGGACTCCCACAGATACGCAGTATTTT.

There are a few counts of this clone. This chain connects TRBV5-1 to TRBJ2-3; perhaps TRBD1 as D (5 bases). V was clipped by 0 bases and J by 2 bases, with 16 bases between them. CDR1 and CDR2 (germline): SGHRS, YFSETQ. This CDR3 comprises 17 residues. The CDR3 DNA reads as TGCGCCAGCAGCTTGGGAGAAGGGGCGCAACTCACAGATACGCAGTATTTT. This codes for CASSLGEGAQLTDTQYF.

As regards this clone: A read error may produce the germline difference seen at one junction end. The rearrangement joins TRBV4-2 to TRBJ1-6, with TRBD1 as a possible D gene (6 bases). CDR3 length equals 16 residues. The germline V gene encodes CDR1 LGHNA and CDR2 YNFKEQ. CDR3 coding DNA: TGTGCCAGCAGCCAAGAGGGCAGGGGAAGAGGTTCACCCCTCCGCTTT. Amino acids: CASSQEGRGRGSPLRF.

The chain joins TRBV23-1 to TRBJ2-7; 7 bases map to TRBD1. TRBV23-1 is identified as an open reading frame with a role that is uncertain. The CDR3 loop spans 13 amino acids. The V and J ends lost 7 bases and 3 bases, in that order; junction bases with no gene match: 6. The CDR3 sequence: CASTRQGGYEQYF. The CDR3 region has the DNA TGCGCCAGCACCCGACAGGGCGGCTACGAGCAGTACTTC.

In its sample, this clone was seen a few times. This chain joins TRBV19 and TRBJ2-1; 8 nucleotides match TRBD2. The length of the CDR3 is 15 residues. CDR1 and CDR2 from the germline V gene are LNHDA and SQIVND (reference sequence). J was trimmed by 9 bases and V by 4 bases; bases with no gene match: 11. Here the CDR3 DNA reads TGTGCCAGTAGTACGAGCGGGAGCATCCCTTCTGAGCAGTTCTTC. Translating it yields CASSTSGSIPSEQFF.

This rearrangement joins TRBV18 to TRBJ1-2; 8 bases are a match to TRBD1. Germline values: CDR1 KGHSH, CDR2 LQKENI. The V and J ends lost 5 bases and 6 bases, in that order; junction bases with no gene match: 14. The CDR3 is 16 amino acids. In DNA, the CDR3 is TGTGCCAGCTCAGGACCTCCCGGGACAGGTCTCGATGGCTACACCTTC. Amino acids: CASSGPPGTGLDGYTF.

This rearrangement joins TRBV4-1 to TRBJ2-7; TRBD2 matches at 12 bases. The CDR3 covers 16 residues. Per germline, CDR1 MGHRA and CDR2 YSYEKL. V lost 6 bases to trimming and J lost 2 bases; unmatched junction nucleotides: 8. CDR3 DNA sequence: TGCGCCAGCAGACGTATCACTAGCGGGGGGACCTACGAGCAGTACTTC. Translation: CASRRITSGGTYEQYF.

The chain links TRBV18 to TRBJ1-2, with TRBD1 matching 7 bases. This CDR3 spans 14 amino acids. J was trimmed by 3 bases and V by 3 bases; bases with no gene match: 4. CDR1 is KGHSH and CDR2 is LQKENI in the germline V gene. The CDR3: CASSPGQLDYGYTF. Here the CDR3 DNA reads TGTGCCAGCTCACCGGGACAGCTGGACTATGGCTACACCTTC.

This sequence joins TRBV28 and TRBJ2-5, with D perhaps TRBD2 (5 bases). The CDR3 extends over 16 amino acids. Germline V gene data show CDR1 as MDHEN and CDR2 as SYDVKM. Trimming cost V 0 bases and J 4 bases, with 15 bases left between them. CDR3 residues: CASSLWASKKGETQYF. The DNA for the CDR3 is TGTGCCAGCAGTTTATGGGCTAGCAAAAAGGGAGAGACCCAGTACTTC. Full variable domain (rest looked up from reference TRBV28 and TRBJ2-5): DVKVTQSSRYLVKRTGEKVFLECVQDMDHENMFWYRQDPGLGLRLIYFSYDVKMKEKGDIPEGYSVSREKKERFSLILESASTNQTSMYLCASSLWASKKGETQYFGPGTRLLVL.

The V and J genes are TRBV4-2 and TRBJ1-6; D gene unclear. Germline V CDR1 and CDR2: LGHNA, YNFKEQ. The CDR3 spans 17 residues. With 0 bases removed from V and 0 bases from J, the gap between germline ends came to 9 bases. This CDR3 reads CASSQEARSSYNSPLHF. The CDR3 bases are TGTGCCAGCAGCCAAGAGGCGAGGAGCTCCTATAATTCACCCCTCCACTTT.

CDR3 coding DNA: TGTGCCACCAAACCTCGCCGGGACATGACCTACGAGCAGTACTTC. It encodes CATKPRRDMTYEQYF. The chain uses TRBV2 and TRBJ2-5, with D possibly being TRBD1 (6 bases). The DNA end lines up better with TRBJ2-7; the J call may be wrong. In germline, CDR1 is SNHLY, CDR2 FYNNEI. The CDR3 has 15 amino acids.

Only a few counts were recorded for this clone. The chain couples TRBV7-2 to TRBJ2-7, with TRBD2 identical over 8 bases. From germline, CDR1 is SGHTA and CDR2 FQGNSA. CDR3 length equals 14 residues. Unmatched junction bases numbered 6, after V lost 5 bases and J lost 3 bases. The DNA for the CDR3 is TGTGCCAGCAGCGTAACTAGCGGAGACTACGAGCAGTACTTC. Protein product: CASSVTSGDYEQYF.

The table lists this clone with a few counts. V and J are TRBV19 and TRBJ1-1; D remains unclear. V was clipped by 4 bases and J by 10 bases, with 16 bases between them. The germline CDR1 and CDR2 sequences are LNHDA and SQIVND (reference sequence). This CDR3 has 13 amino acids. In DNA form, the CDR3 reads TGTGCCAGTAGTACCTCTGAGTCTGGGAGAGCTTTCTTT. It translates to CASSTSESGRAFF.

V usage is TRBV5-3 and J usage is TRBJ1-5; 8 positions match TRBD1. TRBV5-3 is assigned to the ORF class and has an uncertain function. Unmatched junction bases numbered 10, after V lost 2 bases and J lost 0 bases. This CDR3 contains 18 residues. Here the CDR3 DNA reads TGTGCCAGAAGCTTTGAGAGACAGGGGCGGGATAGCAATCAGCCCCAGCATTTT. It is translated as CARSFERQGRDSNQPQHF.

J is TRBJ2-2 and V is TRBV10-3; TRBD1 is a possible D gene (5 bases). The CDR3 consists of 14 residues. CDR1 is ENHRY, CDR2 SYGVKD, per germline. V shed 3 bases and J shed 3 bases, with 8 bases lying between them. CDR3 in amino acids: CAISDRVDTGELFF. For the CDR3, the DNA is TGTGCCATCAGTGACAGGGTGGACACCGGGGAGCTGTTTTTT.

The rearrangement links TRBV6-5 to TRBJ2-3; a weak D match, TRBD2 (6 bases). Looked up from germline, CDR1 is MNHEY and CDR2 is SVGAGI. V was pared by 6 bases and J by 3 bases, with 7 bases between. The CDR3 spans 12 residues. This CDR3 reads CASREGTDTQYF. The CDR3 nucleotides read TGTGCCAGCAGGGAGGGAACAGATACGCAGTATTTT.

The chain employs TRBV2 and TRBJ1-5, with a tentative D call TRBD1 (6 bases). The CDR3 extends over 15 amino acids. Trimming pared 1 base from V and 3 bases from J, leaving 10 bases between. The germline CDR1 and CDR2 sequences are SNHLY and FYNNEI. The CDR3, as DNA: TGTGCCAGCAGTGAAGGAGGGGGGGACAATCAGCCCCAGCATTTT. Protein product: CASSEGGGDNQPQHF.

Only one count was recorded for this clone. This chain connects TRBV5-1 to TRBJ2-3; the D gene is possibly TRBD2 (5 bases). This CDR3 comprises 16 residues. V lost 4 bases and J 2 bases, leaving 17 bases between the germline ends. Germline values: CDR1 SGHRS, CDR2 YFSETQ. The CDR3 bases are TGCGCCAGCAGCGCCGACTACACAGCGAACACAGATACGCAGTATTTT. Encoded protein: CASSADYTANTDTQYF. The full variable domain, completed using reference TRBV5-1 and TRBJ2-3, is KAGVTQTPRYLIKTRGQQVTLSCSPISGHRSVSWYQQTPGQGLQFLFEYFSETQRNKGNFPGRFSGRQFSNSRSEMNVSTLELGDSALYLCASSADYTANTDTQYFGPGTRLTVL.

This clone was detected only a few times. V usage is TRBV5-1 and J usage is TRBJ1-1; possibly TRBD1 for D (6 bases). V shed 4 bases and J shed 1 base, with 23 bases lying between them. This CDR3 contains 18 residues. Germline V gene lookup returns CDR1 SGHRS and CDR2 YFSETQ. The CDR3 sequence is CASSIVAGGALGNTEAFF. CDR3 DNA sequence: TGCGCCAGCAGCATAGTAGCGGGGGGGGCACTGGGGAACACTGAAGCTTTCTTT.

The chain carries TRBV28 and TRBJ2-7; 9 bases fit TRBD1. The CDR3 sequence is 14 residues long. Germline assignment: CDR1 MDHEN and CDR2 SYDVKM. With V trimmed by 7 bases and J by 1 base, 5 bases remained unmatched. In nucleotides, the CDR3 is TGTGCCAGCATTACAGGGGGCGCGTCCTACGAGCAGTACTTC. Its translation is CASITGGASYEQYF.

V is TRBV5-1 and J is TRBJ2-3, with 8 bases fitting TRBD2. In germline, CDR1 is SGHRS, CDR2 YFSETQ. Unmatched junction bases numbered 11, after V lost 4 bases and J lost 1 base. There are 17 residues in the CDR3. CDR3 sequence (DNA): TGCGCCAGCAGCCGTCAGACACTAGCGGATCGCACAGATACGCAGTATTTT. It encodes CASSRQTLADRTDTQYF.